Listed below are T cell receptor beta chains from one sample, sequenced in a study of shared clonotypes between healthy human individuals. Using immunoSEQ multiplex PCR, the repertoire was profiled, and TCRdb retains in-frame clones only, with some absent. The sample has approximately 500,000 clones, 90% to 96% seen once. The sequenced sample was naive CD4+ T cells sorted from blood. The origin of the receptors is a woman aged 25 to 45 in good health. The CDR3 runs from the conserved cysteine through the conserved F or W. A D gene is named only where the DNA matches it firmly. Expanded clones get a size class; other rows say once, few or many, or leave the size out.

v_gene	d_gene	abundance	j_gene	CDR3nt	CDR3aa
TRBV7-2	.	.	TRBJ2-1	TGTGCCAGCAGCTTAGTGGGAGCGGCCCAAAATGAGCAGTTCTTC	CASSLVGAAQNEQFF
TRBV4-1	TRBD2	.	TRBJ2-3	TGCGCCAGCAGCCAAACACTAGCGGGTAGCACAGATACGCAGTATTTT	CASSQTLAGSTDTQYF
TRBV6-1	TRBD1	.	TRBJ2-7	TGTGCCAGCAGTGAATCGATGGGACAGGGGACCTACGAGCAGTACTTC	CASSESMGQGTYEQYF
TRBV5-8	.	.	TRBJ1-2	TGTGCCAGCAGGAAGGGTCTATACTATGGCTACACCTTC	CASRKGLYYGYTF
TRBV28	.	.	TRBJ2-6	TGTGCCAGCAGTTTATTTTTGAAGGGGAGAGGGGCCAACGTCCTGACTTTC	CASSLFLKGRGANVLTF
TRBV19	TRBD2	.	TRBJ2-1	TGTGCCAGTAGTAGAGATAGCGGGAGGACCTACAATGAGCAGTTCTTC	CASSRDSGRTYNEQFF
TRBV18	TRBD2	.	TRBJ2-1	TGTGCCAGCTCACCACCGTGGACTAGCCTTAGGTTAAGCTCCTACAATGAGCAGTTCTTC	CASSPPWTSLRLSSYNEQFF
TRBV27	TRBD2	.	TRBJ2-1	TGTGCCAGCAGTTTGACTAGCGGATACTACAATGAGCAGTTCTTC	CASSLTSGYYNEQFF
TRBV10-1	.	.	TRBJ2-1	TGCGCCAGCAGCGTACAGGCGCTCTCCTCCTACAATGAGCAGTTCTTC	CASSVQALSSYNEQFF
TRBV6-6	TRBD1	.	TRBJ1-5	TGTGCCAGCAGTTACCTGGGACAGGGGACCAGTCAGCCCCAGCATTTT	CASSYLGQGTSQPQHF
TRBV5-1	.	.	TRBJ2-7	TGCGCCAGCAGCCCAGGGGGCGGGAGCTCCTACGAGCAGTACTTC	CASSPGGGSSYEQYF
TRBV4-1	.	.	TRBJ2-3	TGCGCCAGCAGCTTACTTAGCGGTGGCTTCACAGATACGCAGTATTTT	CASSLLSGGFTDTQYF
TRBV28	.	.	TRBJ2-7	TGTGCCACCGCGACTTGGCAGGGCTCCTACGAGCAGTACTTC	CATATWQGSYEQYF
TRBV5-1	.	.	TRBJ1-1	TGCGCCAGCAGCTTGGTAGGGCGGACTGAAGCTTTCTTT	CASSLVGRTEAFF
TRBV5-5	.	once	TRBJ1-1	TGTGCCAGCAGCTTGGCCAGGTCTGAAGCTTTCTTT	CASSLARSEAFF
TRBV2	.	.	TRBJ1-5	TGTGCCAGCAGCTCGAAGGCGGACAGCTTGAGCCCCCAGCATTTT	CASSSKADSLSPQHF
TRBV6-5	.	.	TRBJ1-6	TGTGCCAGCAGTTACTTCGGCAATTCACCCCTCCACTTT	CASSYFGNSPLHF
TRBV5-4	.	once	TRBJ1-4	TGTGCCAGCAGCTCTGCAGGGTTCGGGGAGGCTGAAAAACTGTTTTTT	CASSSAGFGEAEKLFF
TRBV18	.	once	TRBJ2-1	TGTGCCAGCTCACCTAATCGGCAGGAATACAATGAGCAGTTCTTC	CASSPNRQEYNEQFF
TRBV6-1	.	.	TRBJ2-7	TGTGCCAGCAGTGAGATGACAGAAAACTACGAGCAGTACTTC	CASSEMTENYEQYF
TRBV6-5	.	.	TRBJ2-1	TGTGCCAGCGGGATGAGGGAGCAGTTCTTC	CASGMREQFF
TRBV19	TRBD2	.	TRBJ2-7	TGTGCTTGCACCGGGACTAGCGATGCCGAGCAGTACTTC	CACTGTSDAEQYF
TRBV4-1	.	.	TRBJ2-7	TGCGCCAGCAGCCGACCGGGGAGCGGTCCCTACGAGCAGTACTTC	CASSRPGSGPYEQYF
TRBV5-4	TRBD2	.	TRBJ2-5	TGTGCCAGCAGCGACGATCCCGGGACTAGCGGTGTGACCCAGTACTTC	CASSDDPGTSGVTQYF
TRBV10-1	.	few	TRBJ1-1	TGCGCCAGCAGTGAGACGGGCAGGGCCACTGAAGCTTTCTTT	CASSETGRATEAFF
TRBV6-1	TRBD1	.	TRBJ1-2	TGTGCCAGCAGGGCCGGGACAGCATATGGCTACACCTTC	CASRAGTAYGYTF
TRBV18	TRBD1	.	TRBJ2-1	TGTGCCAGCTTGGGACAGGAGGTACACAATGAGCAGTTCTTC	CASLGQEVHNEQFF
TRBV18	.	.	TRBJ2-5	TGTGCCAGCTCACGTCCGACGATCCACGGGGAGACCCAGTACTTC	CASSRPTIHGETQYF
TRBV2	TRBD2	.	TRBJ2-7	TGTGCCAGCAGTGAAATGGCTAGCGGACTCTACGAGCAGTACTTC	CASSEMASGLYEQYF
TRBV19	.	.	TRBJ1-5	TGTGCCAGTAGTATAGGTTGGCAGGGGACGGATCAGCCCCAGCATTTT	CASSIGWQGTDQPQHF
TRBV19	.	.	TRBJ1-5	TGTGCCAGTAGTCCCCGGTTCTTCAATCAGCCCCAGCATTTT	CASSPRFFNQPQHF
TRBV14	.	.	TRBJ2-6	TGTGCCAGCAGCCACTGGGGCTCTGGGGCCAACGTCCTGACTTTC	CASSHWGSGANVLTF
TRBV7-9	.	.	TRBJ2-2	TGTGCCAGCAGTACCACCGGGGAGCTGTTTTTT	CASSTTGELFF
TRBV30	.	.	TRBJ2-7	TGTGCCTGGCAACCTGGACCCGTCTACGAGCAGTACTTC	CAWQPGPVYEQYF
TRBV7-9	.	.	TRBJ1-1	TGTGCCAGCAGCTCACCCGGGACGGCGAACACTGAAGCTTTCTTT	CASSSPGTANTEAFF
TRBV5-6	.	.	TRBJ2-1	TGTGCCAGCAGCTTGGGACATAATGAGCAGTTCTTC	CASSLGHNEQFF
TRBV29-1	.	.	TRBJ1-1	TGCAGCGTCGGCCACGGGGGTCCTGAAGCTTTCTTT	CSVGHGGPEAFF
TRBV11-2	.	once	TRBJ2-3	TGTGCCAGCAGCTACAGCAGGTATACGCAGTATTTT	CASSYSRYTQYF
TRBV19	.	.	TRBJ1-2	TGTGCCAGTAGTCCCCCGGTGGGGAGTACCTATGGCTACACCTTC	CASSPPVGSTYGYTF
TRBV28	.	.	TRBJ1-1	TGTGCCAGCAGTCCTCGCAGCTTGAACACTGAAGCTTTCTTT	CASSPRSLNTEAFF
TRBV9	TRBD2	.	TRBJ2-3	TGTGCCAGCAGCGTAACTAGCGGGAGGTTGTCAGATACGCAGTATTTT	CASSVTSGRLSDTQYF